This entry is about one TCR beta chain. Its antigen is still unknown. This entry is derived from a study of blood T cells in healthy people across ages. The CDR3 is 14 residues long. Trimming left V 11 bases short and J 1 base short, with 16 bases between. CDR1 and CDR2 (germline): ENHRY, SYGVKD. The study's findings and limits: Naive CD4+ cells and diversity were both higher in long-lived donors than in aged donors.

At least 7 million PBMCs were isolated per sample. Using a J-beta primer mix together with a sample-barcoded 5' primer, a second PCR was run for roughly 7 to 11 cycles. MiXCR, applied by TCRdb to the 5' RACE reads, yields one record per CDR3 protein. The sample shows approximately 780,000 distinct CDR3 sequences, roughly 26% of them seen only once. These sequences were also reported in another study, on T cells of mothers and their children.

Sequenced sample: blood. The J gene is TRBJ2-3, the V gene TRBV10-3, with D perhaps matching TRBD2 (5 bases). The TCR comes from a boy aged 10-17 years in good health. In DNA form, the CDR3 reads TGTGCCGCCCTAGGAGGCCCGGGCACAGATACGCAGTATTTT. Amino acid sequence: CAALGGPGTDTQYF.